This T cell receptor (beta chain) emerged from a study of molecular identifiers for immune sequencing clone quantification. Many counts were recorded for this clonotype. MiXCR, run by TCRdb on the PCR reads, gives a single entry per CDR3 protein. The sample consists of about 500,000 distinct CDR3 sequences, over 20% of them appearing once. Sequencing was done on a sample of naive CD8+ T cells from blood, with Jurkat cell RNA spiked in. Indicated subset: FACS-sorted CD8+CD4-CCR7+CD45RA+ naive T cells. The receptor was derived from a human donor in good health. Some libraries in this study had Jurkat cell RNA spiked in.

Here the CDR3 DNA reads TGTGCCAGCAGCCCATCTGGGGCCAACGTCCTGACTTTC. Its translation is CASSPSGANVLTF. The chain couples TRBV27 to TRBJ2-6; D gene ambiguous. Deletions cut 6 bases from V and 1 base from J, with 4 bases between. Germline V lookup: CDR1 MNHEY, CDR2 SMNVEV (reference sequence). This CDR3 contains 13 residues.